Following are 3 T cell receptor beta chains from one sample sequenced in a study of vaccination effects on CD4 cells after COVID-19. Generated by immunoSEQ multiplex PCR, the TCRdb table keeps only in-frame clones and is missing some. The profile shows some 22,000 clones, around 72% of them singletons. No cognate antigen is known for these TCRs. Sequencing was preceded by expansion of antigen-specific CD4+ T cells with viral peptide pools in the ViraFEST assay. Following 10 days of culture, CD4+ T cells were isolated. The healthy vaccine recipients, who had no prior SARS-CoV-2 infection, showed negative nucleocapsid antibodies. This sample comprised CD4+ T cells from PBMCs cultured with HCoV-NL63 spike peptides, obtained before COVID-19 vaccination. The receptors stem from a human donor who received a COVID-19 vaccine.

This clone showed up many times. The chain couples TRBV7-9 to TRBJ1-1, with a possible D match to TRBD1 (5 bases). This CDR3 contains 12 residues. Trimming pared 4 bases from V and 2 bases from J, leaving 5 bases between. CDR1 is SEHNR and CDR2 is FQNEAQ in the germline V gene (reference sequence). CDR3 DNA sequence: TGTGCCAGCAGCTGGGACAACACTGAAGCTTTCTTT. Its protein product is CASSWDNTEAFF.

V usage is TRBV3-1 (or the pseudogene TRBV3-2) and J usage is TRBJ2-3; possibly TRBD2 for D (7 bases). Trimming pared 8 bases from V and 2 bases from J, leaving 14 bases between. The CDR3 spans 14 residues. Per germline, CDR1 LGHDT and CDR2 YNNKEL (reference sequence). CDR3 region: CASSRGAVTDTQYF. The CDR3, as DNA: TGTGCCAGCTCACGGGGGGCTGTCACAGATACGCAGTATTTT.

The rearrangement uses TRBV5-1 and TRBJ2-7; 14 positions agree with TRBD2. This CDR3 is built from 15 residues. Germline V gene sequence: CDR1 SGHRS, CDR2 YFSETQ. V trimming: 5 bases; J trimming: 5 bases; junction bases outside the gene matches: 6. This CDR3 is CASRTSGRAGDEQYF. Here the CDR3 DNA reads TGCGCCAGCAGGACTAGCGGGAGGGCCGGGGACGAGCAGTACTTC.